This TCR beta chain was sequenced in a study of T cells after yellow fever vaccination. Generation of TCR cDNA used 5'RACE template switching (which added a universal primer site and UMIs). TCRdb passed the 5' RACE reads through MiXCR, listing each CDR3 protein once. The sample includes around 300,000 distinct CDR3 sequences, 3.5% to 4.5% seen only once; the top ten take approximately 19%. This clonotype came up many times. Its antigen is not known. The V gene's germline CDR1 is MNHEY and CDR2 SVGAGI. Deletions cut 0 bases from V and 1 base from J, with 9 bases between. The CDR3 spans 15 residues. The study's findings and limits: Detected again after the booster were most primary-vaccination clones, at 96% CD4 and around 91% CD8.

The chain carries TRBV6-5 and TRBJ2-5; no clear D gene. The sequence derives from a man between 18 and 29 years old who received the YFV17D yellow fever vaccine. The sample consisted of PBMCs, taken 15 days after the yellow fever booster vaccination. CDR3 region: CASSYSGRFQETQYF. The CDR3, as DNA: TGTGCCAGCAGTTACTCGGGCCGATTCCAAGAGACCCAGTACTTC.